The 18 T cell receptor beta chains below come from one sample, sequenced in a study of Ad26.COV2.S vaccination and SARS-CoV-2 variants. Treatment given: over 15 received Ad26.COV2.S at low or high dose, single or two shots; several received placebo; per-sample allocation not given. At day 63 after the first vaccine or placebo injection, samples were drawn. Clones were sequenced by immunoSEQ multiplex PCR, and TCRdb holds only the in-frame ones, with some missing. Of around 350,000 clones in the sample, roughly 81% are singletons; the top ten hold roughly 3.1%. The sequenced sample was peripheral blood, obtained in a trial of Ad26.COV2.S vaccine versus placebo. The source of these receptors is a person aged 18-65 years who received the Ad26.COV2.S COVID-19 vaccine or a placebo.

This chain connects TRBV5-4 to TRBJ2-1, with 9 positions matching TRBD2. Germline loops: CDR1 SGHNT, CDR2 YYREEE (reference sequence). V shed 4 bases, J shed 8 bases, and the junction held 10 bases outside the gene matches. The CDR3 sequence is 15 residues long. The CDR3 loop reads CASSLTAGGHHEQFF. Here the CDR3 DNA reads TGTGCCAGCAGCCTGACGGCGGGGGGGCACCATGAGCAGTTCTTC.

J is TRBJ2-5 and V is TRBV2; no clear D gene. Trimming left V 6 bases short and J 3 bases short, with 14 bases between. Per the germline V gene, CDR1 is SNHLY and CDR2 is FYNNEI. CDR3 length equals 14 residues. The CDR3, as DNA: TGTGCCAGCAGCCCCGGTCGGGTAGAAGAGACCCAGTACTTC. This sequence encodes CASSPGRVEETQYF.

CDR3 DNA sequence: TGTGCCAGCAGCCGGGACATTTCGTCCAACGAGCAGTACTTC. Amino acids: CASSRDISSNEQYF. The chain carries TRBV7-9 and TRBJ2-7, with D possibly TRBD1 on 6 matching bases. This CDR3 is built from 14 residues. The germline V and J ends were trimmed by 5 bases and 5 bases, with 16 bases remaining between them. Germline V CDR1 and CDR2: SEHNR, FQNEAQ (reference sequence).

This clone was picked up one time. The CDR3 here is CSARTGYNSPLHF. As DNA, the CDR3 is TGCAGCGCCCGGACGGGCTATAATTCACCCCTCCACTTT. This chain connects TRBV29-1 to TRBJ1-6; unclear D gene. The CDR3 extends over 13 amino acids. CDR1 is SQVTM, CDR2 ANQGSEA, per germline. The ends were cut back, 7 bases at V and 3 bases at J, with 10 bases in the middle.

The chain has TRBV5-1 and TRBJ2-7, with D possibly being TRBD1 or TRBD2 (5 bases each). The CDR3 extends over 15 amino acids. With 3 bases removed from V and 0 bases from J, the gap between germline ends came to 13 bases. Per germline, CDR1 SGHRS and CDR2 YFSETQ. CDR3 in amino acids: CASSSRDGLSYEQYF. The CDR3 DNA reads as TGCGCCAGCAGCTCCCGGGACGGTCTCTCCTACGAGCAGTACTTC.

This chain links TRBV3-1 (or the pseudogene TRBV3-2) with TRBJ1-2; TRBD1 agrees at 8 bases. CDR3 length: 17 amino acids. Germline CDR1 is LGHDT and CDR2 is YNNKEL (reference sequence). Trimming at V came to 1 base and at J to 4 bases, leaving 11 bases not matched to a gene. CDR3 sequence (DNA): TGTGCCAGCAGCCAAGCCGGACAGGGCCTAAGGTTCTATGGCTACACCTTC. This gives the protein CASSQAGQGLRFYGYTF.

This chain joins TRBV30 and TRBJ2-2, with D tentatively TRBD1 (6 bases). Germline values: CDR1 GTSNPN, CDR2 SVGIG (reference sequence). Trimming removed 1 base at V and 5 bases at J, with 23 bases between. The CDR3 runs 18 residues. CDR3 nucleotide sequence: TGTGCCTGGAGTGGTTTACAAAGGGGGATAGGGGTTACCGGGGAGCTGTTTTTT. It translates to CAWSGLQRGIGVTGELFF.

The chain recombines TRBV5-6 with TRBJ2-1, with TRBD2 identical over 7 bases. Per the germline V gene, CDR1 is SGHDT and CDR2 is YYEEEE. The CDR3 loop spans 14 amino acids. V trimming: 1 base; J trimming: 7 bases; junction bases outside the gene matches: 5. The CDR3, as DNA: TGTGCCAGCAGCTTGACGGGAGGCCGGAATGAGCAGTTCTTC. As protein: CASSLTGGRNEQFF.

This clone was counted once. This rearrangement joins TRBV5-6 to TRBJ2-7; TRBD1 agrees at 7 bases. The V segment lost 4 bases and the J segment 5 bases; nucleotides outside the gene matches: 3. The CDR3 runs to 12 residues. Germline CDR1 and CDR2: SGHDT and YYEEEE. CDR3 residues: CASSLGQNEQYF. In nucleotides, the CDR3 is TGTGCCAGCAGCCTGGGACAGAACGAGCAGTACTTC.

CDR3 nucleotide sequence: TGTGCCAGCAGCCTCGATGGTGCAGGGGGTACTGAAGCTTTCTTT. Translated, it gives CASSLDGAGGTEAFF. This chain links TRBV3-1 (or the pseudogene TRBV3-2) with TRBJ1-1, with TRBD1 identical over 7 bases. Germline values: CDR1 LGHDT, CDR2 YNNKEL (reference sequence). The CDR3 consists of 15 residues. With V trimmed by 4 bases and J by 5 bases, 10 bases remained unmatched.

The rearrangement links TRBV7-9 to TRBJ1-5; D is uncertain. CDR1 and CDR2 (germline): SEHNR, FQNEAQ (reference sequence). V was cut by 5 bases and J by 2 bases, with 16 bases left in between. The CDR3 is 16 residues long. The CDR3 bases are TGTGCCAGCAGCCTATTCCTAAGGGAGGGCAATCAGCCCCAGCATTTT. Encoded protein: CASSLFLREGNQPQHF.

The CDR3 loop reads CASSLPGGGGREAFF. The CDR3 bases are TGTGCCAGTAGCCTCCCCGGGGGGGGAGGTCGTGAAGCTTTCTTT. This chain connects TRBV19 to TRBJ1-1, with D perhaps TRBD1 (5 bases). The CDR3 spans 15 residues. V lost 6 bases and J lost 7, with 21 bases in between. Germline CDR1 reads LNHDA; CDR2 reads SQIVND (reference sequence). The whole variable domain, filled in from reference TRBV19 and TRBJ1-1, reads DGGITQSPKYLFRKEGQNVTLSCEQNLNHDAMYWYRQDPGQGLRLIYYSQIVNDFQKGDIAEGYSVSREKKESFPLTVTSAQKNPTAFYLCASSLPGGGGREAFFGQGTRLTVV.

The chain recombines TRBV19 with TRBJ2-7; TRBD1 is a possible D gene (6 bases). The CDR3 spans 12 residues. Germline-derived CDR1 and CDR2 are LNHDA and SQIVND (reference sequence). Here the CDR3 DNA reads TGTGCGACCGCCTCACAGGGCTACGAGCAGTACTTC. Protein sequence: CATASQGYEQYF. Full variable domain (rest looked up from reference TRBV19 and TRBJ2-7): DGGITQSPKYLFRKEGQNVTLSCEQNLNHDAMYWYRQDPGQGLRLIYYSQIVNDFQKGDIAEGYSVSREKKESFPLTVTSAQKNPTAFYLCATASQGYEQYFGPGTRLTVT.

The chain is built from TRBV7-2 and TRBJ2-5; D uncertain. CDR1 is SGHTA and CDR2 is FQGNSA in the germline V gene. This CDR3 region has 14 residues. V was pared by 1 base and J by 5 bases, with 11 bases between. CDR3 bases: TGTGCCAGCAGCTTAGTTAAGGGATCGGAGACCCAGTACTTC. Protein sequence: CASSLVKGSETQYF.

The J gene is TRBJ2-2, the V gene TRBV3-1 (or the pseudogene TRBV3-2), with 8 bases matching TRBD2. Germline V gives CDR1 LGHDT, CDR2 YNNKEL (reference sequence). This CDR3 spans 16 amino acids. The V segment lost 3 bases and the J segment 0 bases; nucleotides outside the gene matches: 3. In DNA, the CDR3 is TGTGCCAGCAGCCACACTAGCGGAACGAACACCGGGGAGCTGTTTTTT. Its translation: CASSHTSGTNTGELFF.

The rearrangement links TRBV28 to TRBJ2-3; TRBD2 matches at 11 bases. The CDR3 loop spans 14 amino acids. Germline V gene data show CDR1 as MDHEN and CDR2 as SYDVKM. The ends lost 11 bases at V and 4 bases at J; junction bases unmatched: 8. CDR3 sequence reads: CAVWASGRPDTQYF. In nucleotides, the CDR3 is TGTGCCGTGTGGGCTAGCGGGAGGCCAGATACGCAGTATTTT.

This clone was seen a few times. The chain couples TRBV27 to TRBJ2-1; D is possibly TRBD1 (5 bases). The CDR3 consists of 12 residues. Trimming stripped 9 bases from V and 6 bases from J, with 12 bases between. Germline V gives CDR1 MNHEY, CDR2 SMNVEV (reference sequence). CDR3 in amino acids: CASGLGVNEQFF. CDR3 coding DNA: TGTGCCAGTGGCCTAGGGGTCAATGAGCAGTTCTTC.

The chain combines TRBV7-2 with TRBJ2-1, with D possibly being TRBD2 (5 bases). V was pared by 6 bases and J by 0 bases, with 15 bases between. Looked up from germline, CDR1 is SGHTA and CDR2 is FQGNSA. The CDR3 length is 16 residues. The CDR3 loop is CASRRGRLSSYNEQFF. The CDR3 bases are TGTGCCAGCAGGCGCGGGCGACTAAGCTCCTACAATGAGCAGTTCTTC.